These T cell receptor beta chains were read from a single sample in a study of shared clonotypes between healthy human individuals. Measured with immunoSEQ multiplex PCR; TCRdb has only the in-frame clones, and not every one. The table includes over a million clones, roughly 96% detected once. Specimen: naive CD4+ T cells sorted from blood. The receptors here all came from a young man in good health. Each CDR3 is given with its conserved first and last residue. The D gene is left open where the match is weak. The size field is filled for only some rows; it gives once, few, many or a size class.

clone_size j_call d_call v_call cdr3_nt cdr3_aa
NA TRBJ2-5 NA TRBV5-8 TGTGCCAGCAGCTTTGACCGAAATTTCGAGACCCAGTACTTC CASSFDRNFETQYF
NA TRBJ2-3 NA TRBV5-1 TGCGCCAGCAGCTCCGGGTCCGTCACAGATACGCAGTATTTT CASSSGSVTDTQYF
NA TRBJ2-7 NA TRBV6-1 TGTGCCAGCAGTGAAGGTGGGGGGTACCAGTACGAGCAGTACTTC CASSEGGGYQYEQYF
NA TRBJ2-1 TRBD1 TRBV6-1 TGTGCCAGCAGTGAGTTAGACAGGGACTACAATGAGCAGTTCTTC CASSELDRDYNEQFF
NA TRBJ2-2 TRBD2 TRBV11-2 TGTGCCAGCAGCTTAGGTGTGACTAGCGTCACCGGGGAGCTGTTTTTT CASSLGVTSVTGELFF
once TRBJ2-1 NA TRBV4-3 TGCGCCAGCAGCCAAGATTGGGTGGACTGGTCGTCTAGCTCCAATGAGCAGTTCTTC CASSQDWVDWSSSSNEQFF
NA TRBJ1-4 NA TRBV29-1 TGCAGCGTGGGGGGCGCGTCGGAAAAACTGTTTTTT CSVGGASEKLFF
NA TRBJ2-5 NA TRBV19 TGTGCCAGTAGTCCCCTCCGGGGCCAAGAGACCCAGTACTTC CASSPLRGQETQYF
NA TRBJ1-5 NA TRBV19 TGTGCCAGTAGTCAACGGACGGCCTATAGCAATCAGCCCCAGCATTTT CASSQRTAYSNQPQHF
NA TRBJ2-4 NA TRBV5-4 TGTGCCAGCAGCTTTAGGTTCGCGGACATTCAGTACTTC CASSFRFADIQYF
NA TRBJ1-3 NA TRBV30 TGTTCCAACCGGCGGGACAATACTAAGCGATCTGGAAACACCATATATTTT CSNRRDNTKRSGNTIYF
NA TRBJ2-5 TRBD1 TRBV18 TGTGCCAGCTCACCAGACGGACAGGGACTTGTCGGGACCCAGTACTTC CASSPDGQGLVGTQYF
NA TRBJ1-5 NA TRBV5-8 TGTGCCAGCAGCAAAGACGGGTACAATCAGCCCCAGCATTTT CASSKDGYNQPQHF
NA TRBJ2-3 NA TRBV27 TGTGCCAGCAGTTTTGCGGGGTCAGATACGCAGTATTTT CASSFAGSDTQYF
NA TRBJ1-1 NA TRBV2 TGTGGCCTGGGGGCGGGGGGCCCTGAAGCTTTCTTT CGLGAGGPEAFF
NA TRBJ2-7 TRBD1 TRBV7-9 TGTGCCAGCAGCGAACAGGGGAGCTCCTACGAGCAGTACTTC CASSEQGSSYEQYF
few TRBJ1-2 NA TRBV11-2 TGTGCCAGCAGCTTATTTAGGGTCGATGGCTACACCTTC CASSLFRVDGYTF
NA TRBJ1-1 NA TRBV2 TGTGCCAGCAAGGAGACAGCCCTTTTGAGCACTGAAGCTTTCTTT CASKETALLSTEAFF
NA TRBJ2-7 TRBD1 TRBV7-4 TGTGCCAGCAGCTTGATGGGCTATATCCGGGACAGGTTGAGCTTC CASSLMGYIRDRLSF
NA TRBJ2-3 TRBD2 TRBV6-6 TGTGCCAGCAGTCTGACTAGCGGGAGAGCAGATACGCAGTATTTT CASSLTSGRADTQYF
NA TRBJ1-5 NA TRBV19 TGTGCCAGTAGGACCGGGACAACGCTCGGGAATCAGCCCCAGCATTTT CASRTGTTLGNQPQHF
NA TRBJ2-2 TRBD1 TRBV27 TGTGCCAGCAGTTTTCAGGGGGAGCGCACCGGGGAGCTGTTTTTT CASSFQGERTGELFF
NA TRBJ2-5 TRBD1 TRBV2 TGTGCCAGCCAAGCGGTACAGGGGGTCGGGGAGACCCAGTACTTC CASQAVQGVGETQYF
once TRBJ2-3 TRBD1 TRBV6-1 TGTGCCAGCAGTGAAGCGTCGCCCAGGACAGGGTCAAGACGCACAGATACGCAGTATTTT CASSEASPRTGSRRTDTQYF
NA TRBJ1-2 TRBD1 TRBV5-5 TGTGCCAGCAGCTTCCTCCCGGGACAGGGGCGGGATGGCTACACCTTC CASSFLPGQGRDGYTF
NA TRBJ2-2 NA TRBV10-3 TGTGCCATCAGGGTCACGCAGGGGGGAAACACCGGGGAGCTGTTTTTT CAIRVTQGGNTGELFF
NA TRBJ2-3 NA TRBV9 TGTGCCAGCAGCGTGGGGTGGTCTTCTAGCACAGATACGCAGTATTTT CASSVGWSSSTDTQYF
NA TRBJ1-1 NA TRBV28 TGTGCCAGCAGTCTTACAGGGCGGAACACTGAAGCTTTCTTT CASSLTGRNTEAFF
NA TRBJ2-7 NA TRBV10-1 TGCGCCAGCAGCCTATACTGGGAGGCATCCTACGAGCAGTACTTC CASSLYWEASYEQYF
NA TRBJ1-2 NA TRBV14 TGTGCCAGCAGCCAACGGGGGCCCTATGGCTACACCTTC CASSQRGPYGYTF
NA TRBJ2-2 NA TRBV11-3 TGTGCCAGCAGCCCCGGGGGAGATCGAACCGGGGAGCTGTTTTTT CASSPGGDRTGELFF
NA TRBJ2-1 NA TRBV5-1 TGCGCCAGCAGCTTGGGGACCCCCCAAGGGCCAGTCCTTCATGAGCAGTTCTTC CASSLGTPQGPVLHEQFF
NA TRBJ2-2 NA TRBV5-1 TGCGCCAGCAGCGTGGTTAGGGTAAATCCCGGGGAGCTGTTTTTT CASSVVRVNPGELFF
NA TRBJ2-7 NA TRBV14 TGTGCCAGCAGCCAAGGGTCGGTCCCTTACGAGCAGTACTTC CASSQGSVPYEQYF
NA TRBJ1-1 NA TRBV9 TGTGCCAGCAGCGCCGGGACTCTGGGAAGGACTGAAGCTTTCTTT CASSAGTLGRTEAFF
NA TRBJ1-5 TRBD1 TRBV5-1 TGCGCCAGCAAGACAGGGGATAGCAATCAGCCCCAGCATTTT CASKTGDSNQPQHF
NA TRBJ1-1 TRBD1 TRBV7-6 TGTGCCAGCAGCTACCAGGGGGTCATGAACACTGAAGCTTTCTTT CASSYQGVMNTEAFF
few TRBJ2-5 NA TRBV6-1 TGTGCCAGCGGGACCGTAACGCAAGAGACCCAGTACTTC CASGTVTQETQYF
NA TRBJ2-7 NA TRBV6-6 TGTGCCAGCAGGGGTAGGGCCGGAGAGGGGCAGTACTTC CASRGRAGEGQYF
NA TRBJ2-7 NA TRBV9 TGTGCCAGCAGCGTGAGTTTTCGAGCCTACGAGCAGTACTTC CASSVSFRAYEQYF
NA TRBJ2-3 NA TRBV5-1 TGCGCCAGCAGCTTGACGGTATCGTCAGATACGCAGTATTTT CASSLTVSSDTQYF
NA TRBJ2-7 NA TRBV6-1 TGTGCCAGCAGTCCAAACGGGGTCTACGAGCAGTACTTC CASSPNGVYEQYF
NA TRBJ2-1 NA TRBV7-2 TGTGCCAGCAGCGAAGGGTGGGTCCCCTACAATGAGCAGTTCTTC CASSEGWVPYNEQFF
NA TRBJ1-1 NA TRBV15 TGTGCCACCAGCAGAGAACACAGCGGGAGCACTGAAGCTTTCTTT CATSREHSGSTEAFF